This T cell receptor (beta chain) was sequenced for a study of T cells after yellow fever vaccination. Turning to the study itself: When fractions had low cell numbers, they were prepared with SMART-Seq v4 Ultra Low Input.

Synthesis of TCR cDNA relied on 5'RACE template switching, which attached a universal primer site and UMIs. TCRdb called the 5' RACE reads again in MiXCR, with one record for every CDR3 protein. Seen here are about 550,000 distinct CDR3 sequences, over 15% observed once, and the top ten hold roughly an eighth. Study-wide results and limits: Contaminants from the bulk population, in the form of abundant clonotypes, could be found in FACS-sorted repertoires. A faster peak, day 5 versus 15, was reached by the weaker secondary response.

A note on this clonotype: What it recognizes is unknown.

The clonotype originates from a man younger than 45 who received the YFV17D yellow fever vaccine. The sample in question was PBMCs, obtained 15 days after the yellow fever booster vaccination.

The CDR3 coding sequence is TGTGCCAGCAGTCTCGGACTAGCAGCGGACGAGCAGTACTTC. Protein: CASSLGLAADEQYF. The rearrangement uses TRBV7-9 and TRBJ2-7; 8 bases match TRBD2. The CDR3 totals 14 residues. Germline trimming cut 6 bases from V and 5 bases from J; bases unmatched to any gene: 9. CDR1 SEHNR and CDR2 FQNEAQ come from the germline V gene (reference sequence).